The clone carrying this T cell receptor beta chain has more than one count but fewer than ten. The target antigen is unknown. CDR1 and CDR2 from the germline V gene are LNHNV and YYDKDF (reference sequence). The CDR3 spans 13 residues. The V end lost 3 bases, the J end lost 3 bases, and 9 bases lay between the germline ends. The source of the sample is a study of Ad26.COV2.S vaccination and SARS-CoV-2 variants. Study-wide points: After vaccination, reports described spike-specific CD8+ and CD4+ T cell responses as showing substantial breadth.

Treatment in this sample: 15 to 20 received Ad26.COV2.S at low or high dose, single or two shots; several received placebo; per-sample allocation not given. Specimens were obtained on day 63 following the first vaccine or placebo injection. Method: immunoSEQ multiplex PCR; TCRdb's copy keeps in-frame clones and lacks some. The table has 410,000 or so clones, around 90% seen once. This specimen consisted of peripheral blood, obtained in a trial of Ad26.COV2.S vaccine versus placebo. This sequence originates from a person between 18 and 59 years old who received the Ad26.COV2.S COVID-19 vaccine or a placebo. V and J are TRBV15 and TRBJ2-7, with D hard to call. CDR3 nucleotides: TGTGCCACCAGCAGGCCTGCCTTCTACGAGCAGTACTTC. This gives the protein CATSRPAFYEQYF. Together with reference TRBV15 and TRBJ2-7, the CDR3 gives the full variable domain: DAMVIQNPRYQVTQFGKPVTLSCSQTLNHNVMYWYQQKSSQAPKLLFHYYDKDFNNEADTPDNFQSRRPNTSFCFLDIRSPGLGDTAMYLCATSRPAFYEQYFGPGTRLTVT.